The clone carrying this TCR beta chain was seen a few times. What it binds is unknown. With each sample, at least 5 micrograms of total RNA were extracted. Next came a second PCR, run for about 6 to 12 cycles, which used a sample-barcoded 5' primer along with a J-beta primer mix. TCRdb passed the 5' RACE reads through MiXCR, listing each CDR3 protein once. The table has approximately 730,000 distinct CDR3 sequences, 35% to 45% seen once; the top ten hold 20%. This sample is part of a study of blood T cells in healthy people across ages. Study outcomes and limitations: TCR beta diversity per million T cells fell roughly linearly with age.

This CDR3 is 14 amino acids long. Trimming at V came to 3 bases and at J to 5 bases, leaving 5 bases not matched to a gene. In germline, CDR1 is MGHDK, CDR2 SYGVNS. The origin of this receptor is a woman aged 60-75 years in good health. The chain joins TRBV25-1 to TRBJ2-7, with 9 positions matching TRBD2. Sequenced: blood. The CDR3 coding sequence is TGTGCCAGCAGTGATGCGGGAGGGCCTAACGAGCAGTACTTC. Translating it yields CASSDAGGPNEQYF.